The clone carrying this TCR beta chain was recorded many times. Antigen specificity is unknown. Expressed TCRB transcripts got sequenced, as all isolated RNA was reverse transcribed. About 3.6 million reads on average were seen across naive, central memory and regulatory T cell samples. Generated by immunoSEQ multiplex PCR, the TCRdb table keeps only in-frame clones and is missing some. The sample yields about 340,000 clones, around 9.7% seen once. J was trimmed by 11 bases and V by 4 bases; bases with no gene match: 4. Germline values: CDR1 MDHEN, CDR2 SYDVKM. This CDR3 spans 12 amino acids. This entry comes from a study of beta chain features in type 1 diabetes. Study-level points and caveats: Naive, central memory and Treg TCRB repertoires appeared more alike in patients than in healthy donors. Among all four CD4+ subsets, Type 1 diabetes patients had TCRB CDR3s that were moderately but significantly shorter.

The V and J genes are TRBV28 and TRBJ1-1, with TRBD1 matching 10 bases. Sequencing input: central memory CD4+ T cells from blood. This sequence originates from a man aged 25 to 40 with type 1 diabetes. The CDR3: CASSSRDRGAFF. The CDR3 DNA reads as TGTGCCAGCAGTTCCCGGGACAGGGGTGCTTTCTTT.